Below, 27 T cell receptor beta chains from the same sample are listed, as sequenced in a study of T-cell reconstitution after alpha-beta-depleted transplantation in children. Preparation of the TCRbeta library was carried out with unique molecular identifiers. MiXCR, applied by TCRdb to the PCR reads, yields one record per CDR3 protein. The sample has 98,000 or so distinct CDR3 sequences; less than 25% are singletons. Material: PBMCs, obtained before TCRalphabeta/CD19-depleted stem cell transplant. These receptors were taken from a boy aged 2-15 years with acute lymphoblastic leukemia, due to receive a stem cell transplant.

This chain connects TRBV2 to TRBJ2-5, with D possibly being TRBD1 (5 bases). The V gene lost 8 bases and the J gene lost 4 bases, with 17 bases spanning the gap. CDR1 and CDR2 from the germline V gene are SNHLY and FYNNEI. CDR3 length: 14 residues. The DNA of the CDR3 is TGTGCCAGCCCAGGGATGGGGAAGCGAGAGACCCAGTACTTC. Amino acids: CASPGMGKRETQYF.

This clonotype appeared a few times. The chain joins TRBV5-1 to TRBJ1-1, with a tentative D call TRBD1 (6 bases). Trimming removed 2 bases from V and 14 bases from J, with 19 bases in between. Germline lookup yields CDR1 SGHRS and CDR2 YFSETQ. There are 13 residues in the CDR3. The CDR3 is CASSFRDTEKEFF. CDR3 in DNA: TGCGCCAGCAGCTTCCGGGACACCGAGAAAGAGTTCTTT.

The V gene is TRBV11-2, the J gene TRBJ2-6; D is unclear. The CDR3 totals 16 residues. Germline assignment: CDR1 SGHAT and CDR2 FQNNGV. Trimming took off 6 bases at V and 2 bases at J, with 14 bases between the two ends. CDR3 residues: CASSFSPNPGANVLTF. CDR3 sequence (DNA): TGTGCCAGCAGTTTTAGCCCTAACCCTGGGGCCAACGTCCTGACTTTC.

This sequence joins TRBV28 and TRBJ2-2; TRBD1 agrees at 9 bases. Germline lookup yields CDR1 MDHEN and CDR2 SYDVKM. J gave up 0 bases and V 4 bases, and 3 bases lay outside the gene matches. The CDR3 loop spans 16 amino acids. CDR3 in amino acids: CASSSRQGANTGELFF. The CDR3 DNA sequence: TGTGCCAGCAGTTCCCGACAGGGGGCGAACACCGGGGAGCTGTTTTTT.

The chain has TRBV6-1 and TRBJ2-3; D is ambiguous. Germline V CDR1 and CDR2: MNHNS, SASEGT. V lost 1 base and J 5 bases, leaving 13 bases between the germline ends. The CDR3 has 15 amino acids. The CDR3 bases are TGTGCCAGCAGTGAAGGTCCGACCGTAGGAGATACGCAGTATTTT. Amino acid sequence: CASSEGPTVGDTQYF.

This sequence joins TRBV20-1 and TRBJ1-1; D possibly corresponds to TRBD1 (5 bases). This CDR3 contains 14 residues. Trimming pared 1 base from V and 1 base from J, leaving 10 bases between. From germline, CDR1 is DFQATT and CDR2 SNEGSKA (reference sequence). The CDR3 DNA reads TGCAGTGCTAGAGGGGCAGGGTCGAACACTGAAGCTTTCTTT. As protein: CSARGAGSNTEAFF.

The rearrangement links TRBV7-8 to TRBJ2-2; D gene ambiguous. Germline CDR1 SGHVS, CDR2 FQNEAQ. The ends were cut back, 2 bases at V and 4 bases at J, with 8 bases in the middle. CDR3 length: 14 amino acids. CDR3 loop: CASSLTPGTGELFF. The CDR3, as DNA: TGTGCCAGCAGCTTAACTCCCGGCACCGGGGAGCTGTTTTTT.

This sequence joins TRBV24-1 and TRBJ2-5; no firm D call. The germline CDR1 and CDR2 sequences are KGHDR and SFDVKD. V shed 1 base and J shed 4 bases, with 27 bases lying between them. The CDR3 length is 20 residues. The CDR3 region is CATSDFLGRSEDAVRETQYF. CDR3 coding DNA: TGTGCCACCAGTGATTTCTTGGGAAGAAGCGAGGACGCGGTGCGAGAGACCCAGTACTTC.

The chain employs TRBV27 and TRBJ1-1; no definite D call. The CDR3 covers 13 residues. Trimming removed 6 bases from V and 3 bases from J, with 11 bases in between. The germline CDR1 and CDR2 sequences are MNHEY and SMNVEV (reference sequence). CDR3 protein: CASRLAGYTEAFF. CDR3 sequence (DNA): TGTGCCAGCAGGTTGGCGGGATACACTGAAGCTTTCTTT.

This clonotype has just a few counts. The chain joins TRBV20-1 to TRBJ2-4, with a weak D call TRBD1 (5 bases). This CDR3 is built from 10 residues. V was cut by 0 bases and J by 13 bases, with 7 bases left in between. The germline gives CDR1 DFQATT, CDR2 SNEGSKA (reference sequence). The CDR3 region is CSAREGLQYF. The CDR3 region has the DNA TGCAGTGCTAGAGAGGGGCTCCAGTACTTC.

The chain uses TRBV18 and TRBJ2-2, with D perhaps TRBD1 (5 bases). This CDR3 contains 16 residues. The germline V gene has CDR1 KGHSH and CDR2 LQKENI. Trimming removed 10 bases from V and 6 bases from J, with 24 bases in between. The CDR3: CATPLVRTGAPGELFF. Here the CDR3 DNA reads TGTGCCACTCCGTTGGTCAGAACAGGAGCTCCCGGGGAGCTGTTTTTT. Full variable domain (remainder filled in from reference TRBV18 and TRBJ2-2): NAGVMQNPRHLVRRRGQEARLRCSPMKGHSHVYWYRQLPEEGLKFMVYLQKENIIDESGMPKERFSAEFPKEGPSILRIQQVVRGDSAAYFCATPLVRTGAPGELFFGEGSRLTVL.

The chain joins TRBV6-5 to TRBJ1-1; no clear D gene. V lost 1 base and J lost 2, with 11 bases in between. Germline lookup yields CDR1 MNHEY and CDR2 SVGAGI. The CDR3 is 15 residues long. The CDR3 sequence is CASSYFSRGNTEAFF. DNA of the CDR3: TGTGCCAGCAGTTACTTTTCCCGAGGTAACACTGAAGCTTTCTTT.

This clonotype was seen only once. The V gene is TRBV5-1, the J gene TRBJ1-3; TRBD1 matches 8 bases. Looked up from germline, CDR1 is SGHRS and CDR2 is YFSETQ. CDR3 length: 17 amino acids. V dropped 4 bases and J dropped 0; count of bases not matched to a gene: 9. The CDR3, as DNA: TGCGCCAGCAGCATATCCACAGGGGGAAGCTCTGGAAACACCATATATTTT. Residues: CASSISTGGSSGNTIYF.

This chain uses TRBV5-1 with TRBJ2-3; either TRBD1 or TRBD2 may supply D (6 bases each). From germline, CDR1 is SGHRS and CDR2 YFSETQ. The CDR3 is 14 residues long. Trimming removed 4 bases from V and 4 bases from J, with 13 bases in between. The CDR3 protein is CASSHEGGADTQYF. DNA for the CDR3: TGCGCCAGCAGCCACGAGGGGGGCGCAGATACGCAGTATTTT. Based on the CDR3 plus reference TRBV5-1 and TRBJ2-3, the full variable domain is KAGVTQTPRYLIKTRGQQVTLSCSPISGHRSVSWYQQTPGQGLQFLFEYFSETQRNKGNFPGRFSGRQFSNSRSEMNVSTLELGDSALYLCASSHEGGADTQYFGPGTRLTVL.

This clonotype was detected a few times. This chain uses TRBV27 with TRBJ2-7; weak D call: TRBD1 (8 bases). This CDR3 contains 15 residues. V was trimmed by 0 bases and J by 4 bases, leaving 13 bases between them. Germline assignment: CDR1 MNHEY and CDR2 SMNVEV (reference sequence). In DNA form, the CDR3 reads TGTGCCAGCAGTTTATCCGGACAGGGAGGGTACGAGCAGTACTTC. It yields the protein CASSLSGQGGYEQYF.

V and J are TRBV5-5 and TRBJ1-2; D may be TRBD1 (5 bases). The germline CDR1 and CDR2 sequences are SGHKS and YYEKEE (reference sequence). Trimming pared 6 bases from V and 3 bases from J, leaving 9 bases between. This CDR3 has 12 residues. The CDR3 here is CASTDRHYGYTF. CDR3 DNA: TGTGCCAGCACCGACAGACACTATGGCTACACCTTC.

This clonotype showed up just once. The rearrangement joins TRBV5-4 to TRBJ1-3; D not resolved. The CDR3 totals 12 residues. The V end was cut by 4 bases, the J end by 4 bases, with 6 bases between. The germline gives CDR1 SGHNT, CDR2 YYREEE (reference sequence). The CDR3 here is CASSGDGNTIYF. The CDR3 DNA follows: TGTGCCAGCAGCGGAGACGGAAACACCATATATTTT.

This clonotype was found a few times. This chain links TRBV12-3 or TRBV12-4 with TRBJ2-1; D unresolved. Trimming took off 1 base at V and 0 bases at J, with 10 bases between the two ends. The CDR3 runs to 16 residues. In nucleotides, the CDR3 is TGTGCCAGCAGTTTAGTGTCCTGGGGCTCCTACAATGAGCAGTTCTTC. This gives the protein CASSLVSWGSYNEQFF.

Ten or more counts support this clonotype. V and J are TRBV29-1 and TRBJ2-3; perhaps TRBD2 as D (5 bases). Between the trimmed V and J ends, which lost 6 bases and 4 bases, there was a span of 17 bases. The CDR3 is made up of 14 amino acids. Germline lookup yields CDR1 SQVTM and CDR2 ANQGSEA. The DNA of the CDR3 is TGCAGCGTCGACCCGGGGTTTAGCCCAGATACGCAGTATTTT. Its translation: CSVDPGFSPDTQYF.

This chain joins TRBV10-3 and TRBJ2-1; tentative D call: TRBD2 (6 bases). Germline loops: CDR1 ENHRY, CDR2 SYGVKD. Trimming cost V 6 bases and J 4 bases, with 19 bases left between them. This CDR3 is built from 16 residues. CDR3 in amino acids: CAIRPRGGGEYNEQFF. In DNA, the CDR3 is TGTGCCATCAGGCCCCGGGGCGGAGGGGAGTACAATGAGCAGTTCTTC.

This clonotype was counted between two and nine times. The rearrangement joins TRBV5-1 to TRBJ2-7, with D unclear. Germline CDR1 is SGHRS and CDR2 is YFSETQ. The germline V and J ends were trimmed by 0 bases and 3 bases, with 10 bases remaining between them. This CDR3 has 14 residues. The CDR3 nucleotides are TGCGCCAGCAGCTTGGCGTCAGCCTTCTACGAGCAGTACTTC. Its translation: CASSLASAFYEQYF.

J is TRBJ2-1 and V is TRBV20-1; 11 bases match TRBD1. V lost 5 bases to trimming and J lost 10 bases; unmatched junction nucleotides: 10. Per germline, CDR1 DFQATT and CDR2 SNEGSKA (reference sequence). The CDR3 spans 14 residues. The CDR3 loop is CSADPGQGVGEQFF. Here the CDR3 DNA reads TGCAGTGCTGACCCGGGACAGGGGGTCGGGGAGCAGTTCTTC.

The V gene is TRBV9, the J gene TRBJ2-7; TRBD2 matches at 7 bases. The length of the CDR3 is 14 residues. The germline gives CDR1 SGDLS, CDR2 YYNGEE. J gave up 3 bases and V 0 bases, and 3 bases lay outside the gene matches. The CDR3 DNA reads as TGTGCCAGCAGCGTAGCTCCTAGCGGCTACGAGCAGTACTTC. Translated, it gives CASSVAPSGYEQYF.

Ten or more counts support this clonotype. This rearrangement joins TRBV20-1 to TRBJ2-1; tentatively, D is TRBD1 or TRBD2 (5 bases each). Trimming left V 2 bases short and J 9 bases short, with 14 bases between. Germline CDR1 and CDR2: DFQATT and SNEGSKA (reference sequence). The CDR3 contains 13 residues. The CDR3 loop is CSARFGTQSEQFF. The CDR3 bases are TGCAGTGCTAGATTCGGGACCCAGAGTGAGCAGTTCTTC.

The table lists this clonotype with many counts. The chain employs TRBV30 and TRBJ1-1, with D uncertain. V was shortened by 3 bases and J by 2 bases, with 10 bases between the two germline ends. This CDR3 has 13 residues. Germline CDR1 is GTSNPN and CDR2 is SVGIG (reference sequence). As DNA, the CDR3 is TGTGCCTGGAGCTCGGGGTACAACACTGAAGCTTTCTTT. Translation gives CAWSSGYNTEAFF.

This clonotype was seen repeatedly, ten times or more. The V gene is TRBV27, the J gene TRBJ2-1; perhaps TRBD2 as D (6 bases). The germline V gene has CDR1 MNHEY and CDR2 SMNVEV (reference sequence). The CDR3 has 15 residues. The germline V and J ends were trimmed by 3 bases and 4 bases, with 13 bases remaining between them. CDR3 in amino acids: CASSFRSGVYNEQFF. As DNA, the CDR3 is TGTGCCAGCAGTTTTCGGTCGGGAGTTTACAATGAGCAGTTCTTC.

This clonotype was detected only once. The V gene is TRBV28, the J gene TRBJ2-7; D unclear. CDR3 length: 13 amino acids. The germline V gene has CDR1 MDHEN and CDR2 SYDVKM. With 1 base removed from V and 2 bases from J, the gap between germline ends came to 6 bases. In DNA, the CDR3 is TGTGCCAGCAGTTTATTTTCAGCCTACGAGCAGTACTTC. Translated: CASSLFSAYEQYF.